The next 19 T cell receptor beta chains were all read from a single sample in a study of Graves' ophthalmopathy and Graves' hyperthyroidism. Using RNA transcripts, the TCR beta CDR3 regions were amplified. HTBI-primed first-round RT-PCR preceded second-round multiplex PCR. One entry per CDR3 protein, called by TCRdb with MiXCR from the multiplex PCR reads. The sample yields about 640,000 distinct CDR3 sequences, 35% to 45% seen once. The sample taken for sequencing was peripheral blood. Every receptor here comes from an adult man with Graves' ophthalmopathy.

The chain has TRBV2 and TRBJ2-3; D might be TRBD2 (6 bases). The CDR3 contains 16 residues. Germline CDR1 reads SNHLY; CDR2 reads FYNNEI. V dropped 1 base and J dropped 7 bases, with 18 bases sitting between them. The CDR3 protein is CASSEESGLVYNTQYF. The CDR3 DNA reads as TGTGCCAGCAGTGAAGAGAGCGGGCTTGTATACAATACGCAGTATTTT.

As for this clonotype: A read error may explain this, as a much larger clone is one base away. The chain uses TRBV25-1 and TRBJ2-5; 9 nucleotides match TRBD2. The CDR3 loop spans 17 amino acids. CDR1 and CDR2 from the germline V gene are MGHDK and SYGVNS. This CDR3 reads CASGEGVLAGDQETQYF. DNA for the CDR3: TGTGCCAGCGGTGAAGGGGTTTTAGCGGGGGACCAAGAGACCCAGTACTTC.

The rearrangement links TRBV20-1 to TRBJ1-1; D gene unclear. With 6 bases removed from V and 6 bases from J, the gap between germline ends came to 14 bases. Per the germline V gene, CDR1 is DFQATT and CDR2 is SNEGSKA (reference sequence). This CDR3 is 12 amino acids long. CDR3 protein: CSAEQGIAEAFF. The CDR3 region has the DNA TGCAGTGCCGAGCAAGGGATCGCTGAAGCTTTCTTT.

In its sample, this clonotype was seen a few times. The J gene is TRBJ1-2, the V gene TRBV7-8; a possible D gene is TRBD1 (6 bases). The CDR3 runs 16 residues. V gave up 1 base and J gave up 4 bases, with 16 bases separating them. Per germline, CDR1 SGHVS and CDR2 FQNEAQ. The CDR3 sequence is CASSLGGGQSLYGYTF. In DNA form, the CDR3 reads TGTGCCAGCAGCTTAGGGGGGGGGCAGAGCCTCTATGGCTACACCTTC.

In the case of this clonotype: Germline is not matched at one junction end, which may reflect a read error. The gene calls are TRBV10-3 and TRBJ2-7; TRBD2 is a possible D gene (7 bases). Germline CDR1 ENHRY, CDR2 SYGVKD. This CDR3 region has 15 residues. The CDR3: CASSEEEGGSYEQYF. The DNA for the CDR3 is TGTGCCAGCAGTGAAGAGGAGGGGGGGTCCTACGAGCAGTACTTC.

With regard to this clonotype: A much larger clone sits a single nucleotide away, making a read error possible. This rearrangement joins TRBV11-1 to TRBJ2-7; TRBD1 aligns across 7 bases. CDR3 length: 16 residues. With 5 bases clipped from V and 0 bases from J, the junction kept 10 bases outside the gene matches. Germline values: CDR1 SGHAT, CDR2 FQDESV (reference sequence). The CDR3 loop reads CASSPLGTASSYEQYF. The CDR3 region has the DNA TGTGCCAGCAGCCCTTTGGGGACAGCTAGCTCCTACGAGCAGTACTTC.

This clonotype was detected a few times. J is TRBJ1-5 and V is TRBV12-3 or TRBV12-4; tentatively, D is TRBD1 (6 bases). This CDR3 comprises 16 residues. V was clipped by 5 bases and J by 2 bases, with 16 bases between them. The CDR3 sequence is CASSLTAGGRNQPQHF. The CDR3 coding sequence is TGTGCCAGCAGTCTCACAGCGGGGGGCCGCAATCAGCCCCAGCATTTT.

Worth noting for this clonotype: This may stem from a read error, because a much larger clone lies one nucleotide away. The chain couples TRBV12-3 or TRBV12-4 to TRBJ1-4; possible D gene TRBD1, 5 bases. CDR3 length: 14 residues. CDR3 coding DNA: TGTGCCAGCAGTTTCCGGCAGGGTGAGGAAAAACTGCTTTTT. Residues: CASSFRQGEEKLLF.

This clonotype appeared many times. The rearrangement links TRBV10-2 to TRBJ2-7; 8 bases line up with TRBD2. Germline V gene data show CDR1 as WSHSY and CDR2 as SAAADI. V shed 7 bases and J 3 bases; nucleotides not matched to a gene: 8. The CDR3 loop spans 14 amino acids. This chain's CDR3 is CASNRGTSFYEQYF. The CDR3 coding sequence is TGCGCCAGCAACCGCGGGACTAGTTTCTACGAGCAGTACTTC.

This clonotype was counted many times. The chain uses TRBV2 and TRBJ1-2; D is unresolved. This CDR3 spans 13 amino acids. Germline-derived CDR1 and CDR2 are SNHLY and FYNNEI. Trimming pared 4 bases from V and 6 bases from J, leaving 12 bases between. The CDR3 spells CASSVGEVDGYTF. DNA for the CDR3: TGTGCCAGCAGTGTCGGGGAGGTGGATGGCTACACCTTC.

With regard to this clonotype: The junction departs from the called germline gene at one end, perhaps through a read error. CDR3 region: CASSLARGSGGAGELYF. CDR3 nucleotides: TGTGCCAGCAGCTTAGCGAGGGGTAGCGGAGGGGCCGGGGAGCTGTACTTC. The chain has TRBV7-2 and TRBJ2-7; the D gene is possibly TRBD2 (6 bases). The CDR3 totals 17 residues. Germline V gene data show CDR1 as SGHTA and CDR2 as FQGNSA.

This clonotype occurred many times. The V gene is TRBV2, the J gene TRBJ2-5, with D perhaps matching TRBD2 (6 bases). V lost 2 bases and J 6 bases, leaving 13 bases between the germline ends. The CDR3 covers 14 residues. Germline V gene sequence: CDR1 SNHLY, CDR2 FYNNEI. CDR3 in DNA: TGTGCCAGCAGTGAACTACTAGCCGAGAAGACCCAGTACTTC. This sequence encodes CASSELLAEKTQYF. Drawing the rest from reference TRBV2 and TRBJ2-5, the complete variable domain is EPEVTQTPSHQVTQMGQEVILRCVPISNHLYFYWYRQILGQKVEFLVSFYNNEISEKSEIFDDQFSVERPDGSNFTLKIRSTKLEDSAMYFCASSELLAEKTQYFGPGTRLLVL.

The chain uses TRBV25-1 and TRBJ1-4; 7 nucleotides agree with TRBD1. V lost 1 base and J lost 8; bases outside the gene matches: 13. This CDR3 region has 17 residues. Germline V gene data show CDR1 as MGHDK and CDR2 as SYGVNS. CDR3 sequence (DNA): TGTGCCAGCAGTGAATCCATGGGGACAGATCGTCCCGAAAAACTGTTTTTT. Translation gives CASSESMGTDRPEKLFF.

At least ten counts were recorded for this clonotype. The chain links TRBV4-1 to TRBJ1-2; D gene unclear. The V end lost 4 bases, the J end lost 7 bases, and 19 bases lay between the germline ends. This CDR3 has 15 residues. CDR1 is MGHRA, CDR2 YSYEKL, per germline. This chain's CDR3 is CASSPHFRRAGGYTF. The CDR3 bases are TGCGCCAGCAGCCCACACTTTAGACGGGCAGGTGGCTACACCTTC.

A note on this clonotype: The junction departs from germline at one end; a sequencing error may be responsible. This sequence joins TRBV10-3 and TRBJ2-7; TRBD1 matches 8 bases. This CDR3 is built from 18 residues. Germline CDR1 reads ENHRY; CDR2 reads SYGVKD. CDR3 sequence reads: CAIRDETLSGTGYYEQCF. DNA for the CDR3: TGTGCCATCAGGGACGAGACCTTATCTGGGACAGGTTACTACGAGCAGTGCTTC.

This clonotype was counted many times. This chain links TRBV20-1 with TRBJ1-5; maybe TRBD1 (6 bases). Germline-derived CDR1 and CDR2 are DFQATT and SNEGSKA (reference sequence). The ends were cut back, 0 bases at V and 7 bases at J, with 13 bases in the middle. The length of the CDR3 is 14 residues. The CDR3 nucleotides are TGCAGTGCTAGAGATCGGGACATGGACCAGCCCCAGCATTTT. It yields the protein CSARDRDMDQPQHF.

The CDR3 coding sequence is TGTGCCAGCAGCGTTGCAAGACTAGCGGGGCAAGAGACCCAGTACTTC. Its protein is CASSVARLAGQETQYF. This chain joins TRBV7-9 and TRBJ2-5, with 11 bases aligning to TRBD2. Trimming cost V 5 bases and J 2 bases; bases outside gene matches: 7. The germline CDR1 and CDR2 sequences are SEHNR and FQNEAQ (reference sequence). The CDR3 contains 16 residues.

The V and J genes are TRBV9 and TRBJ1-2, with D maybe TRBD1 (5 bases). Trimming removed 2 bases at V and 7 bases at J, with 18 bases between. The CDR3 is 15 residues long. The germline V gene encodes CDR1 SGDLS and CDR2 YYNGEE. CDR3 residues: CASSVGTAAIGGYTF. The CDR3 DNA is TGTGCCAGCAGCGTTGGGACGGCCGCAATCGGTGGCTACACCTTC.

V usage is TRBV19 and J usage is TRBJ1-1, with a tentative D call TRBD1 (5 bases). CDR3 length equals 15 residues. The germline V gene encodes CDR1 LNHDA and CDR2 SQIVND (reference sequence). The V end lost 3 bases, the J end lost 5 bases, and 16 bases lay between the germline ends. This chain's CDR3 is CASSMRATGGTEAFF. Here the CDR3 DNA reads TGTGCCAGTAGTATGAGGGCGACGGGGGGAACTGAAGCTTTCTTT.